This TCR beta chain derives from a study of tumor-infiltrating lymphocytes in primary liver carcinoma. The table lists this clonotype with many counts. Bulk tissue was left unsorted, and RNA and DNA were co-extracted from around 18-30 mg of it. All tumor samples contained more than 85% viable tumor cells. cDNA specific to TCR beta was made from 450 to 650 ng of total RNA, with a constant-region primer employed for priming. Library construction for TCR beta comprised three nested multiplex PCR rounds performed with slightly modified ARM-PCR. Two initial PCR rounds of about 10 cycles each paired TRBV1-TRBV30 forward primers with a C-beta reverse primer. TCRdb reprocessed the multiplex PCR reads with MiXCR, giving one entry per CDR3 protein. Of some 120,000 distinct CDR3 sequences in the sample, about 68% are singletons; the top ten hold roughly a tenth. The junction had 10 bases not matched to a gene; V was cut back by 2 bases and J by 8 bases. CDR3 length: 16 residues.

Input material: liver tumor tissue from sampling region 1. Subset: tumor region T1, superior pole. The rearrangement links TRBV12-3 or TRBV12-4 to TRBJ2-1; 9 bases align to TRBD2. The TCR originated in a woman aged 60-75 years with primary liver carcinoma and hepatitis B virus infection. CDR3 bases: TGTGCCAGCAGTTTATATGTTGGTAGCGGGAGCGATGAGCAGTTCTTC. Translation: CASSLYVGSGSDEQFF.